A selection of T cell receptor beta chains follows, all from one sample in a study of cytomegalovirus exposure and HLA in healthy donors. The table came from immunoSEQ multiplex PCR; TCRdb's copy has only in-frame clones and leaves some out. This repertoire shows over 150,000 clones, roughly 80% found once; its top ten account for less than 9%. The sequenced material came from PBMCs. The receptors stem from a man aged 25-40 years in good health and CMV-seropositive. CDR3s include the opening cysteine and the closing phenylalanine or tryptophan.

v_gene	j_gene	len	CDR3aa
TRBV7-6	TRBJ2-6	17	CASSWGQDDSGANVLTF
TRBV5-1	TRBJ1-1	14	CASSLLSSNTEAFF
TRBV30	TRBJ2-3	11	CAWSDGDTQYF
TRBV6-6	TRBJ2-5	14	CASLGFGEGETQYF
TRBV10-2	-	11	CASSESYEQYF
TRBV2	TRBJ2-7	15	CASSRPQGSSYEQYF
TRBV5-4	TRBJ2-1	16	CASSSGTSGRTNEQFF
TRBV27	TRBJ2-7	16	CASSFSRGPLSYEQYF
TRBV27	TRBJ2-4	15	CASSLVGQSKNIQYF
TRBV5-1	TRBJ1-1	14	CASSWPGQPTEAFF
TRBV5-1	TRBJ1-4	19	CASSKPARGNLTTNEKLFF